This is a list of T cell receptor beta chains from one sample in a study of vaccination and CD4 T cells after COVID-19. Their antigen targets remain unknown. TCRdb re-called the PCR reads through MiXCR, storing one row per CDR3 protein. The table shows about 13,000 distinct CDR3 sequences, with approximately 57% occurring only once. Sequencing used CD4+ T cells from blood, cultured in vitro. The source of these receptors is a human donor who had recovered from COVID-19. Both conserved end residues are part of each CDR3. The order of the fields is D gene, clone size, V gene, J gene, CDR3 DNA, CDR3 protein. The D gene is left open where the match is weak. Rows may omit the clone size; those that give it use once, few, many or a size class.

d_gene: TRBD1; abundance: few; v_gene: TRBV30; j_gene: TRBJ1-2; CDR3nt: TGTGCCTGGGGGACAGGGAATCGCGGCTACACCTTC; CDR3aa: CAWGTGNRGYTF
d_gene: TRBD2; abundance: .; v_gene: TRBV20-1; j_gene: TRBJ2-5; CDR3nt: TGCAGTGCTAGCCTCGGGACTAGCTTAGAGACCCAGTACTTC; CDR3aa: CSASLGTSLETQYF
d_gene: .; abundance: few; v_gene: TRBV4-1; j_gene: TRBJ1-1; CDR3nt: TGCGCCAGCAGCCACTTACCAAGGCCGGGGAGTAGCACTGAAGCTTTCTTT; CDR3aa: CASSHLPRPGSSTEAFF
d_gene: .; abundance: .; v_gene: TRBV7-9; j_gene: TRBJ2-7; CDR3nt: TGTGCCAGCAGCTGGGGGCGGGTAGAGAGATACTTC; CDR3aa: CASSWGRVERYF
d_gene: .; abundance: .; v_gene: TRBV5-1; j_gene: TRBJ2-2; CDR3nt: TGCGCCAGCAGCTTGGCGCTAGCATCGAACACCGGGGAGCTGTTTTTT; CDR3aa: CASSLALASNTGELFF
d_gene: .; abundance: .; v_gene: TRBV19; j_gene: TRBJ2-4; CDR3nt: TGTGCCAGTAGTCAGGGTTGGGGTGTAGCCAAAAACATTCAGTACTTC; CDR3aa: CASSQGWGVAKNIQYF
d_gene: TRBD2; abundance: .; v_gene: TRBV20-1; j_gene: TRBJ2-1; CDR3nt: TGCAGTGCAACGCTTGCGGGGGAGGGGATCAATGAGCAGTTCTTC; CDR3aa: CSATLAGEGINEQFF
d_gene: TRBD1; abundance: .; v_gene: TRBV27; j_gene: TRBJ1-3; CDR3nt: TGTGCCAGCAGCCCCGGACAGGGGGCGGATGGAAACACCATATATTTT; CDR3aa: CASSPGQGADGNTIYF
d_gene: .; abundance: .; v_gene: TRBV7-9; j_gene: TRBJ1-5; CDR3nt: TGTGCCAGCAGCCCCGTGGAGGGATCCAGCAATCAGCCCCAGCATTTT; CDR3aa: CASSPVEGSSNQPQHF
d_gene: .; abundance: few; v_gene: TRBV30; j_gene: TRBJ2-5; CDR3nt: TGTGCCTGCCTCCGGGGATCAGGAGAGACCCAGTACTTC; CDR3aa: CACLRGSGETQYF
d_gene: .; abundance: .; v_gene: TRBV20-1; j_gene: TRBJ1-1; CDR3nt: TGCAGTGCCCCGGGGGCGGGTGAAGCTTTCTTT; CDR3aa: CSAPGAGEAFF
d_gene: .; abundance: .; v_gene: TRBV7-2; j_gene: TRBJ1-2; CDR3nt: TGTGCCAGCAGCTTAGTAGGGGCCCGCTATGGCTACACCTTC; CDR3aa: CASSLVGARYGYTF
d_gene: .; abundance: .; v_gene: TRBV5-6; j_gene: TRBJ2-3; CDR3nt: TGTGCCAGCAAACCGGACAGTCGCACAGATACGCAGTATTTT; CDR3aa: CASKPDSRTDTQYF
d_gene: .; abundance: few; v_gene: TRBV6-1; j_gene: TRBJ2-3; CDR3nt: TGTGCCAGCAGTGAAGATTGGTGGAGGAGCCGAACAACAGATACGCAGTATTTT; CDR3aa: CASSEDWWRSRTTDTQYF
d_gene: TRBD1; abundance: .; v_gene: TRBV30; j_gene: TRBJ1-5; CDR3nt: TGTGCCTGGAGGGGACAGGCGAGCAATCAGCCCCAGCATTTT; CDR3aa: CAWRGQASNQPQHF
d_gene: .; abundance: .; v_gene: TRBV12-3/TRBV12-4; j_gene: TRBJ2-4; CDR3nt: TGTGCCAGCAGCTCTCACATTACTATTCAGTACTTC; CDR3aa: CASSSHITIQYF
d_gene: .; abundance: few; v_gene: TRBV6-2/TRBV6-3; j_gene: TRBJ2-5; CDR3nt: TGTGCCAGCAGACGAGACAGTGTAGAGACCCAGTACTTC; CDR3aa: CASRRDSVETQYF
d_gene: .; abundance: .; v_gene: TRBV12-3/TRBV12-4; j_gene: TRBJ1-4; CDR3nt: TGTGCCAGCAGTTTAGGGCAGAGACTGTTTTTT; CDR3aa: CASSLGQRLFF
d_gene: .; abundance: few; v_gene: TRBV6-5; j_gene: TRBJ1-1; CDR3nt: TGTGCCAGCAGTTTCCTTTCACAGAACACTGAAGCTTTCTTT; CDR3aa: CASSFLSQNTEAFF
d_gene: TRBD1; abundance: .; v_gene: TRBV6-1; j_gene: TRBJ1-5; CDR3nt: TGTGCCAGCAGTCCACAGGGGCTTGGAAACCAGCCCCAGCATTTT; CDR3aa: CASSPQGLGNQPQHF
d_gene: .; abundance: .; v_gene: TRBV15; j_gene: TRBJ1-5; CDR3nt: TGTGCCACCAGCAGCAGGCACGGTATCAATCAGCCCCAGCATTTT; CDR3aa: CATSSRHGINQPQHF
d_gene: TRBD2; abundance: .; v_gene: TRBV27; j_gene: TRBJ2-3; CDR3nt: TGTGCCAGTCACCTAGCGGGAGATCCAGATACGCAGTATTTT; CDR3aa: CASHLAGDPDTQYF
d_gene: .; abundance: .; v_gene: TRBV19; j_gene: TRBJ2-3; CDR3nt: TGTGCCAGTAGTATAGTTTTCGTGGGCTCAGGGGATACGCAGTATTTT; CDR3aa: CASSIVFVGSGDTQYF
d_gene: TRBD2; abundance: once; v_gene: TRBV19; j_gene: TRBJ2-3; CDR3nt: TGTGCCAGCGCCGTAGCGGGAACCTTCACAGATACGCAGTATTTT; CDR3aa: CASAVAGTFTDTQYF
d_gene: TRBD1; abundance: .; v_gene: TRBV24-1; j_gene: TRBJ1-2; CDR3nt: TGTGCCACCAGATTGACAGGGTCCTATGGCTACACCTTC; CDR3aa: CATRLTGSYGYTF
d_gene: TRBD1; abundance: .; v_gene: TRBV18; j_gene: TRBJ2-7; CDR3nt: TGTGCCAGCTCCCAGACGGACAGGGGTTACGAGCAGTACTTC; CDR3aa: CASSQTDRGYEQYF
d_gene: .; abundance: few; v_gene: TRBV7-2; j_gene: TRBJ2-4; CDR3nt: TGTGCCAGCAGCTCGGGGCGGCAGGGTGCCATTCAGTACTTC; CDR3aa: CASSSGRQGAIQYF
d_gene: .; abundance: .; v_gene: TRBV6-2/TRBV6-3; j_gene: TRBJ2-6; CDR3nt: TGTGCCAGCAGTTACAAGGGCTCTGGGGCCAACGTCCTGACTTTC; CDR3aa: CASSYKGSGANVLTF
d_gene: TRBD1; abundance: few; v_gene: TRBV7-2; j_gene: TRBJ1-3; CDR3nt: TGTGCCAGCAGCTTACAGGGGGAGCGGAACACCATATATTTT; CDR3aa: CASSLQGERNTIYF
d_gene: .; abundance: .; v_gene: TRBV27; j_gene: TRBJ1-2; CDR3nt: TGTGCCAGCAGTTTAGTAAGAGGCTATGGCTACACCTTC; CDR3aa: CASSLVRGYGYTF
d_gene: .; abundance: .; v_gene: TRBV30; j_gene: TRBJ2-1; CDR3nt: TGTGCCTGGAGCCGAGGTTTGCCGCAGTATGAGCAGTTCTTC; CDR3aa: CAWSRGLPQYEQFF
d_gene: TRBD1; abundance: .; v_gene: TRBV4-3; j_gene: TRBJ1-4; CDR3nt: TGCGCCAGCAGCCAAGATGGTGGGACAGCAACTAATGAAAAACTGTTTTTT; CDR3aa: CASSQDGGTATNEKLFF
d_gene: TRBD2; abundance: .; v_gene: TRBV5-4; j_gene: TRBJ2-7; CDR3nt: TGTGCCAGCAGTACGGGGGGGCCATATTACGAGCAGTACTTC; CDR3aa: CASSTGGPYYEQYF
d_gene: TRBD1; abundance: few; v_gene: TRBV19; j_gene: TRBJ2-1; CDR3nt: TGTGCCAGTAGTAACAGGGGGCTTGTTTTTGCCAATGAGCAGTTCTTC; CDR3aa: CASSNRGLVFANEQFF
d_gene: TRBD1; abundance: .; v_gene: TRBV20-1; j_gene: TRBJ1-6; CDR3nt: TGCAGTGCCCGAGAGGGGACAGGGGTTTCACCCCTCCACTTT; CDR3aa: CSAREGTGVSPLHF
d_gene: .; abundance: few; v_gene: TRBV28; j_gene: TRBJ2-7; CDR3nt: TGTGCCACCTGGAGTAAAAGCTCCTACGAGCAGTACTTC; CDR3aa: CATWSKSSYEQYF
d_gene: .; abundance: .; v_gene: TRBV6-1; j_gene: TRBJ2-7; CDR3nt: TGTGCCAGCAGTGGGGGTGCCTGGACGCCTCGGTACGAGCAGTACTTC; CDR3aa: CASSGGAWTPRYEQYF
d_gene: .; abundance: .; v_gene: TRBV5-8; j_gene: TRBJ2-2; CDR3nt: TGTGCCAGCAGCGGGGGGAGGCCTACCGGGGAGCTGTTTTTT; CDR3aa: CASSGGRPTGELFF
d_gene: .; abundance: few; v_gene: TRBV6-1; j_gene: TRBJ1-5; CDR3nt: TGTGCCAGCCAGGACACTAACTCGAATCAGCCCCAGCATTTT; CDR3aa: CASQDTNSNQPQHF
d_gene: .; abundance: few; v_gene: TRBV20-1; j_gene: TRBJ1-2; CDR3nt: TGCAATGGGGGCCCTAGGGGGTCCTATGGCTACACCTTC; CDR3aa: CNGGPRGSYGYTF
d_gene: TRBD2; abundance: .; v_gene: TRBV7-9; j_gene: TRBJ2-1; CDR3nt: TGTGCCAGCAGCTTAAAGTTCCGGCTAGCGGGAGGGCGCAATGAGCAGTTCTTC; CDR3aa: CASSLKFRLAGGRNEQFF
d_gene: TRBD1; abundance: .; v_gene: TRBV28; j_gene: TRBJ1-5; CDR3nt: TGTGCCAGCAGTTCTAAAACACAGGGGGACAATCAGCCCCAGCATTTT; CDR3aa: CASSSKTQGDNQPQHF
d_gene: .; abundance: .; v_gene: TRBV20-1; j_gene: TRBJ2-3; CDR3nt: TGCAGTGCCCCCCGCCCGACAGGTCCATTCACAGATACGCAGTATTTT; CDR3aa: CSAPRPTGPFTDTQYF
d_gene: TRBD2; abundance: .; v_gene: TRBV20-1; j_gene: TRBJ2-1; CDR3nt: TGCAGTGCTAGAGACCCTAGCGGCAATGAGCAGTTCTTC; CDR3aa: CSARDPSGNEQFF